This TCR beta chain emerged from a study of blood T cell repertoires in COVID-19. Study background: Italy, Spain and the United States were the sources of the convalescent and acute COVID-19 samples.

The CDR3 runs 14 residues. Germline CDR1 is MNHEY and CDR2 is SVGAGI. Trimming stripped 2 bases from V and 8 bases from J, with 12 bases between. Authors' data handling: Nucleated cell counts were estimated from reference gene primer amplification. Data came from immunoSEQ multiplex PCR; TCRdb stores just in-frame clones and leaves some out. V, J and clone size derive from that table, while D and trimming were established from the DNA sequence. The data contain hundreds of thousands of clones, 88% of them seen just once; the ten biggest clones take up roughly 1.2%. To note about this clone: Other DNA variants within this sample encode the same CDR3.

This TCR was recovered from a woman in her thirties or forties with acute COVID-19. The chain is built from TRBV6-5 and TRBJ1-4; no reliable D call. The sequenced material came from PBMCs or T cells enriched from blood (not recorded which). The CDR3 DNA is TGTGCCAGCAGTTACGGAGGGTTTGGGGAAAAACTGTTTTTT. Protein sequence: CASSYGGFGEKLFF.